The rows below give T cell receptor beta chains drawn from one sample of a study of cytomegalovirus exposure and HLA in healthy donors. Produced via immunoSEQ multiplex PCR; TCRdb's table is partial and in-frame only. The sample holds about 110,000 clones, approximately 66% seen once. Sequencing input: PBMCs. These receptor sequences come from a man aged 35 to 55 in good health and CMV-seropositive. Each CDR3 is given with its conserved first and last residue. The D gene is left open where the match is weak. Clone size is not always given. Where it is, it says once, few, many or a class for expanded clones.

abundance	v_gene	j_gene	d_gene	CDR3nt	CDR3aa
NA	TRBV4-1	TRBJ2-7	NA	TGCGCCAGCAGCCTACAGGGCTACGAGCAGTACTTC	CASSLQGYEQYF
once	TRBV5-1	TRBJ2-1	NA	TGCGCCAGCAGCTTTGGGGGCCGAAACCCCCCCAATGAGCAGTTCTTC	CASSFGGRNPPNEQFF
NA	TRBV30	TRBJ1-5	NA	TGTGCCTGGAATACCGAGGGACAGCCCCAGCATTTT	CAWNTEGQPQHF
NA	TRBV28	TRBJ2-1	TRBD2	TGTGCCAGCAGTTTCGCGACTAGCGGGGGAGACAATGAGCAGTTCTTC	CASSFATSGGDNEQFF
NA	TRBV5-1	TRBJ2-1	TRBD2	TGCGCCAGCAGCCAAGGACTAGCAGATGAGCAGTTCTTC	CASSQGLADEQFF
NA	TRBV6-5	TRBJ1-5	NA	TGTGCCAGCAACCAGGGTCCCAACCAGCCCCAGCATTTT	CASNQGPNQPQHF
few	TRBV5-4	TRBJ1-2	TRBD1	TGTGCCAGCAGGGGGACAGGGTTTGGGGGCTACACCTTC	CASRGTGFGGYTF
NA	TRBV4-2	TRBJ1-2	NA	TGTGCCAGCAGCCAAGAATGGATGTCGACAGCGAACTATGGCTACACCTTC	CASSQEWMSTANYGYTF
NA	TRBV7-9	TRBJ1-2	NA	TGTGCCAGCTCTAAATCAGGCTCTCGATATGGCTACACCTTC	CASSKSGSRYGYTF
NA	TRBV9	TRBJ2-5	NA	TGTGCCAGCAGCACTCATCTCGGGGCAGGGGGGACGGAGACCCAGTACTTC	CASSTHLGAGGTETQYF
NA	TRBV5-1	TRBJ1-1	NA	TGCGCCAGCAGCTTGGACCTCGGGGGCACTGAAGCTTTCTTT	CASSLDLGGTEAFF
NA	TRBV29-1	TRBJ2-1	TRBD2	TGCAGCGCGCATAGCGGGAGGGCCTCCTACAATGAGCAGTTCTTC	CSAHSGRASYNEQFF
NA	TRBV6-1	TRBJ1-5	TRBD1	TGTGCCAGCGACAGGGTGAGGGGGAGCAATCAGCCCCAGCATTTT	CASDRVRGSNQPQHF
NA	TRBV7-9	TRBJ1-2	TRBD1	TGTGCCAGCAGGGCAACAGGGGAATCCTATGGCTACACCTTC	CASRATGESYGYTF
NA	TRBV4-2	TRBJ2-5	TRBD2	TGTGCCAGCAGCCAAGTGCCCCGGTCCGGTAGCGTAGTCGCGGGAGAGCGGGAGACCCAGTACTTC	CASSQVPRSGSVVAGERETQYF